This T cell receptor (beta chain) was identified during a study of OX40 agonist ivuxolimab in advanced cancers. Study background: The group had a mean age of around 60 years, ranged from about 23 to 85, and was 82.7% male. Partial response was recorded in three patients: one hepatocellular carcinoma and two cutaneous melanoma cases.

Only in-frame clones appear in the TCRdb table, and some are missing; sequencing was by immunoSEQ multiplex PCR. This table holds some 43,000 clones, 85% to 90% found once. Between the trimmed V and J ends, which lost 0 bases and 5 bases, there was a span of 11 bases. Germline values: CDR1 SGHKS, CDR2 YYEKEE (reference sequence). CDR3 size: 14 residues. The chain employs TRBV5-5 and TRBJ2-5, with D maybe TRBD1 (5 bases). The receptor was derived from an adult with an advanced solid tumor such as melanoma, head and neck, liver or kidney cancer. Here the sequenced sample was CD4+ or CD8+ T cells sorted from blood, taken in a trial of the OX40 agonist ivuxolimab. The CDR3 protein is CASSLEGLEETQYF. As DNA, the CDR3 is TGTGCCAGCAGCTTGGAGGGGCTGGAGGAGACCCAGTACTTC.